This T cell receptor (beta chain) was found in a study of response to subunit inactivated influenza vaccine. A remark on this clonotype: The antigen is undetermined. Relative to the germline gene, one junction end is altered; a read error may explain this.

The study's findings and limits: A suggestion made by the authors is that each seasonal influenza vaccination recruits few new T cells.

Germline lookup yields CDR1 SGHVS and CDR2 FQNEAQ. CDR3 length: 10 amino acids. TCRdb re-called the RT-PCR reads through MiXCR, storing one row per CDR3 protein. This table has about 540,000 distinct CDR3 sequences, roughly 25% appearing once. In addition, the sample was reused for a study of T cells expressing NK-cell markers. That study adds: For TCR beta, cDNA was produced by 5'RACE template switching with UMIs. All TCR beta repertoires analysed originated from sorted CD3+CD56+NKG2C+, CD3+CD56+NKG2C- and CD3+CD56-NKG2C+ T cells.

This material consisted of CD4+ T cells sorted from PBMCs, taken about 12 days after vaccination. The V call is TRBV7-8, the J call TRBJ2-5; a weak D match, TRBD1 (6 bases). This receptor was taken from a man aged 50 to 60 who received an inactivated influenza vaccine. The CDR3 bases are TGTGCCAGCAGCAACAGGGTTTTCCACTTC. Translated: CASSNRVFHF.